This T cell receptor beta chain came from a study of T cell repertoires in cytomegalovirus infection. General study points: Across the ex vivo response, the dominant clonotypes were HLA-C-restricted CMV-specific TCR beta clonotypes.

TCRdb itself ran the reads through MiXCR, one entry per CDR3 protein. This table holds about 180,000 distinct CDR3 sequences, roughly an eighth found once. In its sample, this clonotype was seen many times. Its antigen is still unknown. CDR3 length: 15 residues. Germline V gene lookup returns CDR1 MNHEY and CDR2 SVGAGI. The V and J ends lost 2 bases and 8 bases, in that order; junction bases with no gene match: 7. V and J are TRBV6-5 and TRBJ2-1, with 9 bases lining up with TRBD2. The sequence came from a human donor in good health (CMV status not recorded). Some clones in this sample may be carry-over from other donors' samples. Material for sequencing was PBMCs. CDR3 amino acids: CASSYMAGGGDEQFF. CDR3 nucleotide sequence: TGTGCCAGCAGTTACATGGCGGGAGGGGGCGATGAGCAGTTCTTC.